This T cell receptor (beta chain) was documented in a study of T-cell reconstitution after alpha-beta-depleted transplantation in children. Study-wide findings and caveats: Once a year had passed after transplant, T-cell counts and diversity came mostly from newly produced T cells. The origin of alpha-beta T cells about two months after transplant was reportedly several hundred expanded graft clones. From surviving recipient T cells and thymic progenitors came the high day-60 TCRbeta diversity observed in some patients.

Unique molecular identifiers were used to barcode this TCRbeta library. TCRdb re-called the PCR reads with MiXCR, one entry per CDR3 protein. The data show 500,000 to 600,000 distinct CDR3 sequences, roughly 27% seen once. This clonotype was counted only a few times. Its antigen is still unknown. The material was PBMCs, obtained before TCRalphabeta/CD19-depleted stem cell transplant. This clonotype was sampled from a boy younger than two with Wiskott-Aldrich syndrome, due to receive a stem cell transplant.

The CDR3 coding sequence is TGTGCCAGCACCGCCTGGGGAGCTGGGAATGAGCAGTTCTTC. It encodes CASTAWGAGNEQFF. V usage is TRBV7-2 and J usage is TRBJ2-1; D is perhaps TRBD2 (5 bases). The ends were cut back, 7 bases at V and 7 bases at J, with 17 bases in the middle. The CDR3 loop spans 14 amino acids. In germline, CDR1 is SGHTA, CDR2 FQGNSA.